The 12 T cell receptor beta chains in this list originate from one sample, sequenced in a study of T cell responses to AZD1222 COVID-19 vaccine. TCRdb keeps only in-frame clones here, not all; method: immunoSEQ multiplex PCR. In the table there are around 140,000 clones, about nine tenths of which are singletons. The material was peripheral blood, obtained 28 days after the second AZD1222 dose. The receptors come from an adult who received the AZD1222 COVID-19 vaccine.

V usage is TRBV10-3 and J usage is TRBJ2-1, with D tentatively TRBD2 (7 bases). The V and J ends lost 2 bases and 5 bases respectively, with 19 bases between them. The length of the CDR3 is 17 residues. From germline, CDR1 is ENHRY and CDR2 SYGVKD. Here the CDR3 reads CAISERGGLAANNEQFF. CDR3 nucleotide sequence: TGTGCCATCAGTGAGAGGGGGGGGCTAGCCGCTAACAATGAGCAGTTCTTC.

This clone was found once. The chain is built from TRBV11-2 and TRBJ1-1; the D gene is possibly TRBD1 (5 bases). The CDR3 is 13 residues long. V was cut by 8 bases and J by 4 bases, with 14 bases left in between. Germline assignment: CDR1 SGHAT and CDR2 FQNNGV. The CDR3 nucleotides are TGTGCCAGCCATGTAGGGACGACCACTGAAGCTTTCTTT. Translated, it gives CASHVGTTTEAFF.

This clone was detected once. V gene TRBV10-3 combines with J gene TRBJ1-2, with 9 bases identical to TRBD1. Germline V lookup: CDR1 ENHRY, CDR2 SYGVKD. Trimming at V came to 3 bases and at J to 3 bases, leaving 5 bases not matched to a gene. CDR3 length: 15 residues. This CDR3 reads CAISDPGQGDYGYTF. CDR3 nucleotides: TGTGCCATCAGTGACCCGGGACAGGGTGACTATGGCTACACCTTC.

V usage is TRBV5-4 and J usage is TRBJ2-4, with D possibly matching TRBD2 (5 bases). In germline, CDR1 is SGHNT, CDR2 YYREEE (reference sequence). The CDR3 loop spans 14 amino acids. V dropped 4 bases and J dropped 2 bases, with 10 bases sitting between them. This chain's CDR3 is CASSPAVPKNIQYF. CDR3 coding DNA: TGTGCCAGCAGCCCAGCGGTCCCCAAAAACATTCAGTACTTC.

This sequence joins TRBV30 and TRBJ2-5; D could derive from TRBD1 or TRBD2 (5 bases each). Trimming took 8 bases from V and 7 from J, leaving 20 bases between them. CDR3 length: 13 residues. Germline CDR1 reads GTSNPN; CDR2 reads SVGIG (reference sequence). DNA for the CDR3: TGTGCCGGTGGTTTATGGGGGTTCGGGACCCAGTACTTC. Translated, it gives CAGGLWGFGTQYF.

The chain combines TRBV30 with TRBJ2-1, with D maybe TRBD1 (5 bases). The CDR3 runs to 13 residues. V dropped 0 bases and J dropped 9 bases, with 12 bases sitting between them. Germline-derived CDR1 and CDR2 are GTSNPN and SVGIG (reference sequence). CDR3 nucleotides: TGTGCCTGGAGTGTGAGCAGGGTTGGTGAGCAGTTCTTC. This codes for CAWSVSRVGEQFF.

In DNA, the CDR3 is TGTGCCAGCAGCCGCGGCCCAGGGGAACAAGAGACCCAGTACTTC. Amino acid sequence: CASSRGPGEQETQYF. The V gene is TRBV3-1 (or the pseudogene TRBV3-2), the J gene TRBJ2-5; possible D gene TRBD1, 6 bases. Trimming shortened V by 4 bases and J by 2 bases, and 14 bases separated the two germline ends. Germline V CDR1 and CDR2: LGHDT, YNNKEL (reference sequence). The CDR3 is 15 residues long.

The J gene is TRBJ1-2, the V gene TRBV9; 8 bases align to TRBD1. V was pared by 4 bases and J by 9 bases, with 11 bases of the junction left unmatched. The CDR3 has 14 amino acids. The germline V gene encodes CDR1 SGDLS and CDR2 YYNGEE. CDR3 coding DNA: TGTGCCAGCAGCTCCGGGCAGGGGGCCTTTAGCTACACCTTC. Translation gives CASSSGQGAFSYTF.

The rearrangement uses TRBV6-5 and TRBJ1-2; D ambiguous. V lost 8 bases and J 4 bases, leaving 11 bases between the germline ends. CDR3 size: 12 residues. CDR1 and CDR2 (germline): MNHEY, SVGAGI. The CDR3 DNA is TGTGCCAGCGATGACCGGACCTATGGCTACACCTTC. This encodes CASDDRTYGYTF.

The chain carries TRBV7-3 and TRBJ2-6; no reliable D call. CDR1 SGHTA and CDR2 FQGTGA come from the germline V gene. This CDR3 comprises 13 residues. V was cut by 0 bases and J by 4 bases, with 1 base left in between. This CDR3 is CASSLTGANVLTF. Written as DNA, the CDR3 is TGTGCCAGCAGCTTAACCGGGGCCAACGTCCTGACTTTC.

CDR3 sequence: CASSATGNQPQHF. CDR3 in DNA: TGTGCCAGTAGTGCGACAGGGAATCAGCCCCAGCATTTT. J is TRBJ1-5 and V is TRBV19, with 7 positions matching TRBD1. CDR1 LNHDA and CDR2 SQIVND come from the germline V gene (reference sequence). CDR3 size: 13 residues. The V and J ends lost 5 bases and 4 bases, in that order; junction bases with no gene match: 2.

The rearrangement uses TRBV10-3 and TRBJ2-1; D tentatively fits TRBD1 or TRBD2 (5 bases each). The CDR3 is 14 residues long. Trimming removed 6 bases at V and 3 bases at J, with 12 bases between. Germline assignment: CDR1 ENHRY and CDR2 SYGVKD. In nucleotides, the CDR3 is TGTGCCATCAGGCCGGGACGAGACTACAATGAGCAGTTCTTC. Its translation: CAIRPGRDYNEQFF.